The 3 T cell receptor beta chains presented below share a single source sample, sequenced in a study of identical twins. Using its own MiXCR run on the 5' RACE reads, TCRdb lists one record per CDR3 protein. This table has about 280,000 distinct CDR3 sequences, about 8.1% appearing once. This sample also belongs to another study, concerning yellow fever vaccine responses in identical twins.

Source material: memory (CD45RO+) T cells sorted from blood. These receptors all stem from a young woman in good health.

This clonotype was counted many times. V is TRBV5-1 and J is TRBJ2-5, with D possibly being TRBD2 (6 bases). Germline V gives CDR1 SGHRS, CDR2 YFSETQ. This CDR3 comprises 14 residues. V lost 0 bases to trimming and J lost 5 bases, with 11 bases between them. CDR3 protein: CASSLEGGVETQYF. The DNA for the CDR3 is TGCGCCAGCAGCTTGGAAGGAGGGGTGGAGACCCAGTACTTC.

The chain couples TRBV5-1 to TRBJ1-1, with D unclear. The CDR3 runs to 13 residues. With 9 bases removed from V and 0 bases from J, the gap between germline ends came to 12 bases. Germline assignment: CDR1 SGHRS and CDR2 YFSETQ. CDR3 amino acids: CATRGNLNTEAFF. CDR3 coding DNA: TGCGCCACCCGTGGAAACCTGAACACTGAAGCTTTCTTT.

This clonotype has more than one count but fewer than ten. The V call is TRBV25-1, the J call TRBJ2-5; perhaps D is TRBD1 or TRBD2 (7 bases each). Per the germline V gene, CDR1 is MGHDK and CDR2 is SYGVNS. CDR3 length equals 13 residues. V was shortened by 6 bases and J by 3 bases, with 11 bases between the two germline ends. The CDR3 region has the DNA TGTGCCAGCAGCAGGGGGGGAGAAGAGACCCAGTACTTC. It specifies CASSRGGEETQYF.